These 20 T cell receptor beta chains were all obtained from the same sample, sequenced in a study of molecular identifiers for immune sequencing clone quantification. In TCRdb, the PCR reads were re-called with MiXCR into one record per CDR3 protein. The repertoire holds approximately 590,000 distinct CDR3 sequences, with about 25% as singletons. Sequencing was done on a sample of naive CD8+ T cells from blood, with Jurkat cell RNA spiked in. The subset: FACS-sorted CD8+CD4-CCR7+CD45RA+ naive T cells. The receptors here all came from a human donor in good health. Some libraries in this study had Jurkat cell RNA spiked in.

The chain recombines TRBV7-9 with TRBJ1-2; D unclear. Germline CDR1 reads SEHNR; CDR2 reads FQNEAQ (reference sequence). Trimming took 1 base from V and 6 from J, leaving 18 bases between them. This CDR3 has 16 residues. This CDR3 reads CASSLGVFGSDNGYTF. The CDR3 DNA sequence: TGTGCCAGCAGCTTAGGGGTCTTCGGAAGTGATAATGGCTACACCTTC.

This rearrangement joins TRBV7-9 to TRBJ2-7, with D possibly being TRBD2 (6 bases). The germline V and J ends were trimmed by 5 bases and 2 bases, with 13 bases remaining between them. The CDR3 spans 14 residues. Looked up from germline, CDR1 is SEHNR and CDR2 is FQNEAQ (reference sequence). CDR3 protein: CASSPNGGTYEQYF. The CDR3, as DNA: TGTGCCAGCAGCCCCAATGGAGGGACCTACGAGCAGTACTTC.

This clonotype came up a few times. At one end the junction does not follow the germline gene, possibly because of a read error. The V call is TRBV5-5, the J call TRBJ2-5; D unresolved. The CDR3 length is 15 residues. Germline CDR1 SGHKS, CDR2 YYEKEE (reference sequence). The CDR3 spells CASSLDGNLRETQYF. DNA of the CDR3: TGTGCCAGCAGTTTGGACGGAAACCTCAGGGAGACCCAGTACTTC.

Only a few counts were recorded for this clonotype. The V and J genes are TRBV6-2 or TRBV6-3 and TRBJ2-7; 8 bases match TRBD1. Germline V gene data show CDR1 as MNHEY and CDR2 as SVGEGT. Trimming removed 4 bases from V and 2 bases from J; junction bases left unmatched: 4. CDR3 length: 14 amino acids. DNA of the CDR3: TGTGCCAGCAGTTTATGGGACAGGACCTACGAGCAGTACTTC. This encodes CASSLWDRTYEQYF.

Turning to this clonotype: The conserved phenylalanine or tryptophan is not found at the CDR3 terminus, so this likely reflects a read error. The CDR3 sequence: CASSYSQWGLSDADTQYS. DNA of the CDR3: TGTGCCAGCAGTTACTCACAATGGGGTCTATCGGACGCAGATACGCAGTATTCT. V gene TRBV6-6 combines with J gene TRBJ2-3, with D hard to call. The CDR3 runs to 18 residues. CDR1 is MNHNY and CDR2 is SVGAGI in the germline V gene (reference sequence). Trimming took 0 bases from V and 4 from J, leaving 20 bases between them.

This clonotype showed up many times. This chain connects TRBV14 to TRBJ2-3, with no clear D. V lost 3 bases and J 0 bases, leaving 7 bases between the germline ends. CDR3 length: 14 amino acids. Germline V gene lookup returns CDR1 SGHDN and CDR2 FVKESK. CDR3 in DNA: TGTGCCAGCAGCCACCTACTTAGCACAGATACGCAGTATTTT. Amino acid sequence: CASSHLLSTDTQYF.

In its sample, this clonotype was seen a few times. J is TRBJ1-5 and V is TRBV9; D ambiguous. V shed 3 bases and J shed 6 bases, with 13 bases lying between them. Germline values: CDR1 SGDLS, CDR2 YYNGEE. This CDR3 is built from 14 residues. CDR3: CASSAGGWGQPQHF. DNA for the CDR3: TGTGCCAGCAGCGCGGGAGGCTGGGGTCAGCCCCAGCATTTT.

As regards this clonotype: At one end, the junction sequence differs from germline, possibly due to a read error. This chain joins TRBV4-1 and TRBJ2-3; no firm D call. This CDR3 contains 16 residues. Germline values: CDR1 MGHRA, CDR2 YSYEKL. The CDR3 reads CANSQDAVAPTDTQYF. The CDR3, as DNA: TGCGCCAACAGCCAAGATGCGGTCGCCCCAACAGATACGCAGTATTTT.

The V call is TRBV12-3 or TRBV12-4, the J call TRBJ1-5, with TRBD1 matching 7 bases. The CDR3 consists of 14 residues. V gave up 3 bases and J gave up 3 bases; unmatched junction bases: 2. CDR3 in DNA: TGTGCCAGCAGTTTGACAGGGATCAATCAGCCCCAGCATTTT. Protein sequence: CASSLTGINQPQHF.

This clonotype was counted only a few times. The V gene is TRBV21-1, the J gene TRBJ1-1. TRBV21-1 is described as a pseudogene. The CDR3 covers 16 residues. In nucleotides, the CDR3 is TGTGCCAGCAGCAAAGTGGAAAAGGAGCTGAACACTGAAGCTTTCTTT. It translates to CASSKVEKELNTEAFF.

This clonotype has at least ten counts. This chain links TRBV30 with TRBJ2-2; D unclear. The CDR3 is 11 residues long. V lost 2 bases and J lost 7, with 5 bases in between. Germline CDR1 and CDR2: GTSNPN and SVGIG (reference sequence). Here the CDR3 DNA reads TGTGCCTGGAGTCGGAACGGGGAGCTGTTTTTT. As protein: CAWSRNGELFF.

This chain joins TRBV11-2 and TRBJ2-1, with TRBD1 as a possible D gene (6 bases). Trimming took off 4 bases at V and 8 bases at J, with 9 bases between the two ends. Germline V gives CDR1 SGHAT, CDR2 FQNNGV. This CDR3 has 12 residues. Here the CDR3 reads CASSSGADEQFF. The DNA of the CDR3 is TGTGCCAGCAGCTCAGGGGCAGATGAGCAGTTCTTC.

This clonotype was counted at least ten times. The chain links TRBV19 to TRBJ1-2, with D maybe TRBD1 (5 bases). Trimming pared 9 bases from V and 2 bases from J, leaving 13 bases between. The germline V gene has CDR1 LNHDA and CDR2 SQIVND (reference sequence). The CDR3 has 13 residues. CDR3: CASSLTANYGYTF. The CDR3 DNA reads as TGTGCCAGCAGCCTGACAGCGAACTATGGCTACACCTTC.

This clonotype occurred a few times. J is TRBJ2-1 and V is TRBV27; TRBD2 aligns across 9 bases. The CDR3 is made up of 18 amino acids. Germline values: CDR1 MNHEY, CDR2 SMNVEV (reference sequence). Germline trimming cut 5 bases from V and 1 base from J; bases unmatched to any gene: 12. CDR3 in amino acids: CASSRLAGPLSSYNEQFF. The CDR3 DNA reads as TGTGCCAGCAGTCGGCTAGCGGGGCCTCTGTCATCCTACAATGAGCAGTTCTTC.

This chain links TRBV11-2 with TRBJ2-1, with D tentatively TRBD2 (6 bases). Trimming shortened V by 1 base and J by 6 bases, and 16 bases separated the two germline ends. Germline V gene lookup returns CDR1 SGHAT and CDR2 FQNNGV. This CDR3 region has 16 residues. In DNA, the CDR3 is TGTGCCAGCAGCTTAGTTGGATGGGGACTGGGCAATGAGCAGTTCTTC. This translates into CASSLVGWGLGNEQFF.

This rearrangement joins TRBV5-3 to TRBJ2-3; TRBD2 agrees at 7 bases. TRBV5-3 is assigned to the ORF class and has an uncertain function. This CDR3 region has 15 residues. The ends lost 8 bases at V and 4 bases at J; junction bases unmatched: 13. CDR3 nucleotides: TGTGCCAGCAGCCACAAGGGACGGGGGGCAGATACGCAGTATTTT. Translated: CASSHKGRGADTQYF.

About this clonotype: A much larger clone is a single base away; this may be a read error. The rearrangement joins TRBV6-6 to TRBJ1-1; 7 nucleotides agree with TRBD1. Trimming took 6 bases from V and 1 from J; bases not matched to a gene: 8. The CDR3 contains 15 residues. In germline, CDR1 is MNHNY, CDR2 SVGAGI (reference sequence). CDR3 nucleotides: TGTGCCAGCAGCTCCACAGGGGATGCGAACACTGAAGCTTTCTTT. Protein sequence: CASSSTGDANTEAFF.

With regard to this clonotype: An end of the junction differs from the germline gene, which may be a read error. V usage is TRBV7-9 and J usage is TRBJ2-1; D may correspond to TRBD1 or TRBD2 (5 bases each). The CDR3 runs 17 residues. CDR1 and CDR2 from the germline V gene are SEHNR and FQNEAQ (reference sequence). The CDR3 here is CATSEGPAGASYNEQFF. The DNA of the CDR3 is TGTGCCACCAGCGAGGGGCCGGCGGGCGCCTCCTACAATGAGCAGTTCTTC.

At least ten counts were recorded for this clonotype. The J gene is TRBJ2-7, the V gene TRBV29-1, with unresolved D. Germline CDR1 and CDR2: SQVTM and ANQGSEA. This CDR3 region has 15 residues. The germline V and J ends were trimmed by 5 bases and 7 bases, with 24 bases remaining between them. CDR3 sequence reads: CSVIWLLNPLGEQYF. CDR3 coding DNA: TGCAGCGTTATTTGGCTCCTAAACCCCCTTGGGGAGCAGTACTTC.

Notes on this clonotype: A read error may explain this, as a much larger clone is one base away. This rearrangement joins TRBV10-2 to TRBJ2-5, with D tentatively TRBD2 (5 bases). Germline V CDR1 and CDR2: WSHSY, SAAADI. Trimming pared 4 bases from V and 5 bases from J, leaving 11 bases between. This CDR3 contains 13 residues. The CDR3 region is CASSARRVETQYF. The CDR3 bases are TGCGCCAGCAGTGCGAGGCGGGTGGAGACCCAGTACTTC.